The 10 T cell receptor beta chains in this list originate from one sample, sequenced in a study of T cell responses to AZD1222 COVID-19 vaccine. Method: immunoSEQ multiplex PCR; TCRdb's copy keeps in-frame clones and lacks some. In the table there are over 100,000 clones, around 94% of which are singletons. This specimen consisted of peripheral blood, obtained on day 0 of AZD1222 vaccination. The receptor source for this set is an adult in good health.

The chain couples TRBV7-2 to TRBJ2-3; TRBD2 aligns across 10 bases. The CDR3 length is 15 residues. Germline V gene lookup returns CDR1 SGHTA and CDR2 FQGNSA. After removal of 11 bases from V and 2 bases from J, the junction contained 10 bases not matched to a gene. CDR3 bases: TGTGCCGGCGCGATTAGCGGGAGGCCCACAGATACGCAGTATTTT. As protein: CAGAISGRPTDTQYF.

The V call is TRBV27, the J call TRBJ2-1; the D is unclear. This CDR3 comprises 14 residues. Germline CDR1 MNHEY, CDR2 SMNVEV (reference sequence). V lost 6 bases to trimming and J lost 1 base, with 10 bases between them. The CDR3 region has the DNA TGTGCCAGCAGATATGGCTCTTCCTACAATGAGCAGTTCTTC. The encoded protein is CASRYGSSYNEQFF.

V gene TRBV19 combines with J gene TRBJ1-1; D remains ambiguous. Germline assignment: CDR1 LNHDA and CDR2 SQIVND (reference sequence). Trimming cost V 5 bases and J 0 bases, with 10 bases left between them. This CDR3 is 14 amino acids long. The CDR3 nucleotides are TGTGCCAGTAGTCCGGAGCAGTTGAACACTGAAGCTTTCTTT. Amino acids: CASSPEQLNTEAFF.

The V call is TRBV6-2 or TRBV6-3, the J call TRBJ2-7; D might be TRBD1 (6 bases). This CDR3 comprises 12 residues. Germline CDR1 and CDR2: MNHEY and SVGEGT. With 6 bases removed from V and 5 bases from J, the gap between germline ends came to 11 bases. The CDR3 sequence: CASSLRDNEQYF. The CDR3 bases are TGTGCCAGCAGCCTCCGGGACAACGAGCAGTACTTC.

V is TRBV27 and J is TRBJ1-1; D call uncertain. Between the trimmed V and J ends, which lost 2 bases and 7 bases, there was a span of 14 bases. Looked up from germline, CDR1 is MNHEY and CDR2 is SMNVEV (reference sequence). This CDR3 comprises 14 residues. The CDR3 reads CASSLIGLGDEAFF. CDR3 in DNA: TGTGCCAGCAGTTTAATTGGTCTTGGGGATGAAGCTTTCTTT.

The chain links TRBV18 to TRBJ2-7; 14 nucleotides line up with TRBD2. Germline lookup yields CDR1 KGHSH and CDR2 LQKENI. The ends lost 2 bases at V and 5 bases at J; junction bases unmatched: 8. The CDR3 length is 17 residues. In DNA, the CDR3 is TGTGCCAGCTCACCAAGACTAGCGGGAGGGGATGTGAACGAGCAGTACTTC. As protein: CASSPRLAGGDVNEQYF.

In DNA, the CDR3 is TGCGCCAGCAGCCAAGGTTGGACCGGTGGGCGCTATGGCTACACCTTC. Its protein product is CASSQGWTGGRYGYTF. V gene TRBV4-1 combines with J gene TRBJ1-2; D not resolved. Looked up from germline, CDR1 is MGHRA and CDR2 is YSYEKL. The CDR3 has 16 residues. Trimming took off 1 base at V and 4 bases at J, with 16 bases between the two ends.

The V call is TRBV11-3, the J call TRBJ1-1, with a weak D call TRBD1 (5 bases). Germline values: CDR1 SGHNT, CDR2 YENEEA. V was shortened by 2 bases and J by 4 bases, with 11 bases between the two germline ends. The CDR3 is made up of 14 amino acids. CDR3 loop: CASSLRGTGTEAFF. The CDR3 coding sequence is TGTGCCAGCAGCTTACGCGGGACCGGCACTGAAGCTTTCTTT.

The CDR3 region has the DNA TGTGCCAGCAGTTCCCGGGACACAAACCCCTACGAGCAGTACTTC. Translating it yields CASSSRDTNPYEQYF. The rearrangement uses TRBV2 and TRBJ2-7, with TRBD1 as a possible D gene (6 bases). The V and J ends lost 5 bases and 2 bases respectively, with 16 bases between them. There are 15 residues in the CDR3. Germline V gives CDR1 SNHLY, CDR2 FYNNEI.

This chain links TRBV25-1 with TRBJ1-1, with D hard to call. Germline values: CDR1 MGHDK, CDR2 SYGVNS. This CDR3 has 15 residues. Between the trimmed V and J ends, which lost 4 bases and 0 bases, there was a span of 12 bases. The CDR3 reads CASSAAQSLNTEAFF. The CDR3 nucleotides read TGTGCCAGCAGTGCAGCACAGAGCCTGAACACTGAAGCTTTCTTT.